This record looks at one TCR beta chain sequence and its context. This specimen belongs to a study of T cell changes during pregnancy in multiple sclerosis. Here immunoSEQ multiplex PCR was the method, and the copy in TCRdb shows in-frame clones only, minus some. The profile covers about 77,000 clones, with roughly 91% appearing a single time and 2% to 3% taken by the ten largest. This CDR3 is 15 amino acids long. CDR1 is KGHSY, CDR2 FQNENV, per germline. V was shortened by 2 bases and J by 3 bases, with 14 bases between the two germline ends. The receptor was derived from a female donor in good health, enrolled as a control in a pregnancy study. This specimen was peripheral blood, taken after pregnancy. V is TRBV16 and J is TRBJ2-7, with a tentative D call TRBD1 (6 bases). The DNA for the CDR3 is TGTGCCAGCAGCCAAACACAGGGAACCAACTACGAGCAGTACTTC. This gives the protein CASSQTQGTNYEQYF.